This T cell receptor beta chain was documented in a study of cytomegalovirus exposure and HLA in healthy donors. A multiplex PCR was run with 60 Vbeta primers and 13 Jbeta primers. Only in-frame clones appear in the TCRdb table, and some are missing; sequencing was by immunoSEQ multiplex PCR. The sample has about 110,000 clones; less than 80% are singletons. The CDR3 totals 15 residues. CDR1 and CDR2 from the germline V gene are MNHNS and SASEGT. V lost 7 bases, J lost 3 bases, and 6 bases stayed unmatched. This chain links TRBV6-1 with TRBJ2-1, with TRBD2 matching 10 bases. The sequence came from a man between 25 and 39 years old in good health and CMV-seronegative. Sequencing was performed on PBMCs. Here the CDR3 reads CASNPSGGYYNEQFF. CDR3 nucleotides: TGTGCCAGCAACCCTAGCGGGGGTTACTACAATGAGCAGTTCTTC.